These 32 T cell receptor beta chains originate from one sample sequenced in a study of T cells in Graves' hyperthyroidism and ophthalmopathy (dated by TCRdb to between 2019 and 2020). Library construction relied on multiplex PCR. The run used an Illumina HiSeq 2000. The TCR beta CDR3 regions were amplified from the RNA transcripts. For the first round of RT-PCR on the TCR CDR3, the HTBI primer set was used together with the Qiagen OneStep RT-PCR kit. TCRdb ran its own pipeline on the public reads, namely fastp trimming at Q25 and MiXCR clone calling, and kept in-frame beta chains. CDR3 protein sequences are deduplicated, and each keeps its most common genes and DNA. This sample comprises fewer than 650,000 distinct CDR3 sequences, approximately 13% of them detected only once. Of the sample, 5.8% is held by the ten largest clones. The specimen was blood. The source of these receptors is a woman in her twenties or thirties with Graves' hyperthyroidism that later progressed to Graves' ophthalmopathy.

The genes are TRBV7-2 and TRBJ2-5; 9 bases line up with TRBD2. The CDR3 covers 15 residues. V was clipped by 6 bases and J by 4 bases; unmatched bases: 9. The V gene's germline CDR1 is SGHTA and CDR2 FQGNSA. CDR3 amino acids: CASSVAGVPRETQYF. CDR3 bases: TGTGCCAGCAGTGTAGCGGGAGTGCCCAGAGAGACCCAGTACTTC.

This clonotype was found many times. The chain links TRBV12-5 to TRBJ1-6; perhaps TRBD1 as D (5 bases). Germline CDR1 is LGHNT and CDR2 is FRNRAP. Between the trimmed V and J ends, which lost 5 bases and 6 bases, there was a span of 17 bases. This CDR3 comprises 16 residues. As DNA, the CDR3 is TGTGCTAGTGGTCTAATTGGGAGGGGTGGTAATTCACCCCTCCACTTT. It specifies CASGLIGRGGNSPLHF.

A word on this clonotype: One junction end does not reproduce the germline sequence, and a read error may be involved. This sequence joins TRBV9 and TRBJ1-1; a possible D gene is TRBD1 (5 bases). The V gene's germline CDR1 is SGDLS and CDR2 YYNGEE. This CDR3 is built from 13 residues. The CDR3 DNA sequence: TGTGCCAGCAGCGTGGGACTGAACACTGAAGTTTTCTTT. It is translated as CASSVGLNTEVFF.

This clonotype has at least ten counts. V usage is TRBV6-5 and J usage is TRBJ1-5; no clear D. The CDR3 has 14 amino acids. CDR1 is MNHEY, CDR2 SVGAGI, per germline. Trimming pared 2 bases from V and 2 bases from J, leaving 7 bases between. The CDR3: CASSYGAGNQPQHF. The CDR3 DNA follows: TGTGCCAGCAGTTACGGCGCCGGCAATCAGCCCCAGCATTTT.

This rearrangement joins TRBV4-1 to TRBJ2-7; no definite D call. The CDR3 is made up of 14 amino acids. Looked up from germline, CDR1 is MGHRA and CDR2 is YSYEKL. V lost 0 bases and J lost 5, with 11 bases in between. The CDR3 DNA is TGCGCCAGCAGCCAAGATTGGCCTGGCCACGAGCAGTACTTC. It is translated as CASSQDWPGHEQYF.

This clonotype was recorded at least ten times. CDR3 nucleotide sequence: TGTGCCAGTAGTATAGATCGATACACTGAAGCTTTCTTT. It codes for CASSIDRYTEAFF. The V gene is TRBV19, the J gene TRBJ1-1; the D is unclear. Germline lookup yields CDR1 LNHDA and CDR2 SQIVND (reference sequence). The CDR3 runs 13 residues. Trimming shortened V by 0 bases and J by 3 bases, and 5 bases separated the two germline ends.

The chain joins TRBV6-1 to TRBJ2-7, with TRBD2 identical over 7 bases. Germline V lookup: CDR1 MNHNS, CDR2 SASEGT. The V segment lost 8 bases and the J segment 1 base; nucleotides outside the gene matches: 5. The CDR3 extends over 13 amino acids. This chain's CDR3 is CASWSGTSYEQYF. The DNA for the CDR3 is TGTGCCAGCTGGAGCGGGACTTCCTACGAGCAGTACTTC.

This clonotype was found a few times. This sequence joins TRBV30 and TRBJ2-7; a possible D gene is TRBD2 (6 bases). The germline V gene encodes CDR1 GTSNPN and CDR2 SVGIG (reference sequence). This CDR3 is built from 14 residues. Trimming shortened V by 2 bases and J by 0 bases, and 11 bases separated the two germline ends. CDR3 sequence (DNA): TGTGCCTGGAGTAGTGGGACTGGCTCCTACGAGCAGTACTTC. This gives the protein CAWSSGTGSYEQYF.

This clonotype was seen more than once but under ten times. This may stem from a read error, because a much larger clone lies one nucleotide away. This sequence joins TRBV12-3 or TRBV12-4 and TRBJ2-4; D is possibly TRBD1 (5 bases). Between the trimmed V and J ends, which lost 5 bases and 4 bases, there was a span of 9 bases. This CDR3 contains 13 residues. The DNA of the CDR3 is TGTGCCAGCAGTGGTGACAGAAAAAACATTCAGTACTTC. It is translated as CASSGDRKNIQYF.

V usage is TRBV5-4 and J usage is TRBJ1-6, with no clear D. The CDR3 length is 15 residues. Trimming stripped 3 bases from V and 9 bases from J, with 16 bases between. Germline V CDR1 and CDR2: SGHNT, YYREEE (reference sequence). The CDR3 DNA follows: TGTGCCAGCAGCTCGCAGGACGGACCGAGTTCACCCCTCCACTTT. This translates into CASSSQDGPSSPLHF.

This clonotype was seen only a few times. This chain connects TRBV9 to TRBJ2-5, with TRBD2 as a possible D gene (6 bases). The V gene's germline CDR1 is SGDLS and CDR2 YYNGEE. Deletions cut 2 bases from V and 5 bases from J, with 10 bases between. CDR3 length: 13 residues. The CDR3 DNA is TGTGCCAGCAGCGTCGGGAGTAAGGAGACCCAGTACTTC. Protein: CASSVGSKETQYF.

This clonotype was counted many times. DNA for the CDR3: TGTGCCAGCAGCAACCCCGGGACTAGCCGCGAGACCCAGTACTTC. This translates into CASSNPGTSRETQYF. The chain joins TRBV7-9 to TRBJ2-5; 9 bases are a match to TRBD2. Germline V gene sequence: CDR1 SEHNR, CDR2 FQNEAQ (reference sequence). The ends lost 5 bases at V and 5 bases at J; junction bases unmatched: 9. There are 15 residues in the CDR3. Complete variable domain (other parts from reference TRBV7-9 and TRBJ2-5): DTGVSQNPRHKITKRGQNVTFRCDPISEHNRLYWYRQTLGQGPEFLTYFQNEAQLEKSRLLSDRFSAERPKGSFSTLEIQRTEQGDSAMYLCASSNPGTSRETQYFGPGTRLLVL.

This clonotype has ten or more counts. J is TRBJ2-5 and V is TRBV3-1, with D possibly being TRBD1 or TRBD2 (6 bases each). This CDR3 is built from 13 residues. The V gene's germline CDR1 is LGHDT and CDR2 YNNKEL (reference sequence). The V gene lost 4 bases and the J gene lost 4 bases, with 10 bases spanning the gap. As DNA, the CDR3 is TGTGCCAGCAGCCCTGGGGGGCCAGAGACCCAGTACTTC. Its translation: CASSPGGPETQYF.

A few counts support this clonotype. J is TRBJ2-1 and V is TRBV7-2; TRBD1 agrees at 8 bases. V lost 5 bases, J lost 2 bases, and 23 bases stayed unmatched. The V gene's germline CDR1 is SGHTA and CDR2 FQGNSA. This CDR3 has 21 residues. The CDR3 loop is CASSARKTGAGYPSTYNEQFF. The CDR3 DNA is TGTGCCAGCAGCGCGCGAAAGACAGGGGCAGGCTACCCGTCCACCTACAATGAGCAGTTCTTC.

This clonotype came up a few times. The rearrangement uses TRBV6-5 and TRBJ1-4; D not certain. The CDR3 has 15 residues. V was shortened by 1 base and J by 7 bases, with 13 bases between the two germline ends. CDR1 is MNHEY and CDR2 is SVGAGI in the germline V gene. CDR3 in amino acids: CASSYLSTEGEKLFF. As DNA, the CDR3 is TGTGCCAGCAGTTACTTATCAACCGAGGGTGAAAAACTGTTTTTT.

This clonotype has only one observation. This chain's CDR3 is CASSFFRVIADQPQHF. CDR3 nucleotides: TGTGCCAGCAGCTTTTTTAGGGTCATCGCGGATCAGCCCCAGCATTTT. The genes are TRBV5-8 and TRBJ1-5; D gene uncertain. Germline V gives CDR1 SGHTS, CDR2 YDEGEE. The V gene lost 2 bases and the J gene lost 5 bases, with 17 bases spanning the gap. This CDR3 contains 16 residues.

This clonotype has at least ten counts. The J gene is TRBJ1-5, the V gene TRBV28; D possibly corresponds to TRBD1 (6 bases). Germline V gene lookup returns CDR1 MDHEN and CDR2 SYDVKM. The CDR3 contains 14 residues. Deletions cut 6 bases from V and 4 bases from J, with 13 bases between. The CDR3 nucleotides read TGTGCCAGCAGGGCGGGACACTCTAATCAGCCCCAGCATTTT. Its translation: CASRAGHSNQPQHF. Full variable domain (outside the CDR3, taken from reference TRBV28 and TRBJ1-5): DVKVTQSSRYLVKRTGEKVFLECVQDMDHENMFWYRQDPGLGLRLIYFSYDVKMKEKGDIPEGYSVSREKKERFSLILESASTNQTSMYLCASRAGHSNQPQHFGDGTRLSIL.

This clonotype showed up just a few times. The rearrangement joins TRBV12-5 to TRBJ1-5; D remains unclear. Germline loops: CDR1 LGHNT, CDR2 FRNRAP. Deletions cut 4 bases from V and 3 bases from J, with 13 bases between. This CDR3 region has 15 residues. The DNA for the CDR3 is TGTGCTAGTGGTTCCTCGGCACTCCACAATCAGCCCCAGCATTTT. This sequence encodes CASGSSALHNQPQHF.

In its sample, this clonotype was seen many times. CDR3 nucleotides: TGCAGTGCTAGAGATCCGGGCAGGGATACTGAAGCTTTCTTT. Translated: CSARDPGRDTEAFF. This rearrangement joins TRBV20-1 to TRBJ1-1; the D gene is possibly TRBD1 (5 bases). Germline CDR1 DFQATT, CDR2 SNEGSKA (reference sequence). This CDR3 is built from 14 residues. V was trimmed by 0 bases and J by 5 bases, leaving 13 bases between them.

This clonotype was recorded at least ten times. Here the CDR3 reads CASTTGSSYEQYF. DNA of the CDR3: TGTGCCAGCACCACAGGGAGTTCCTACGAGCAGTACTTC. The chain links TRBV12-3 or TRBV12-4 to TRBJ2-7, with D perhaps matching TRBD1 (6 bases). The CDR3 is 13 amino acids. V lost 7 bases and J lost 1, with 11 bases in between.

This clonotype was found many times. The chain carries TRBV19 and TRBJ2-1; D may be TRBD2 (5 bases). The CDR3 is made up of 15 amino acids. CDR1 and CDR2 (germline): LNHDA, SQIVND (reference sequence). V was trimmed by 3 bases and J by 4 bases, leaving 13 bases between them. CDR3 coding DNA: TGTGCCAGTAGTATGGCGGCACGGGGATACAATGAGCAGTTCTTC. Protein sequence: CASSMAARGYNEQFF.

This clonotype was recorded at least ten times. The rearrangement uses TRBV9 and TRBJ2-5; D is uncertain. Trimming cost V 2 bases and J 5 bases, with 10 bases left between them. The CDR3 is made up of 13 amino acids. Germline loops: CDR1 SGDLS, CDR2 YYNGEE. CDR3 region: CASSVDRWETQYF. CDR3 coding DNA: TGTGCCAGCAGCGTCGACCGGTGGGAGACCCAGTACTTC.

This clonotype was observed at least ten times. The chain links TRBV20-1 to TRBJ1-3; D not resolved. The CDR3 has 12 residues. The germline V gene encodes CDR1 DFQATT and CDR2 SNEGSKA (reference sequence). The V end was cut by 0 bases, the J end by 8 bases, with 8 bases between. CDR3 coding DNA: TGCAGTGCTAGAGATGTCCAAGACACCATATATTTT. It yields the protein CSARDVQDTIYF.

This clonotype was seen more than once but under ten times. This sequence joins TRBV6-5 and TRBJ2-3; TRBD2 aligns across 7 bases. V lost 0 bases and J lost 0; bases outside the gene matches: 6. Germline assignment: CDR1 MNHEY and CDR2 SVGAGI. The CDR3 is 17 amino acids. The CDR3 coding sequence is TGTGCCAGCAGTTACTCGGTGGGAGGGCCTAGCACAGATACGCAGTATTTT. Encoded protein: CASSYSVGGPSTDTQYF.

In its sample, this clonotype was seen many times. The CDR3 protein is CASSRVQSENTQYF. The CDR3 coding sequence is TGTGCCAGCAGCCGTGTGCAAAGTGAAAATACGCAGTATTTT. The chain employs TRBV11-2 and TRBJ2-3; no reliable D call. The CDR3 totals 14 residues. Trimming pared 5 bases from V and 7 bases from J, leaving 16 bases between. Germline loops: CDR1 SGHAT, CDR2 FQNNGV.

The V call is TRBV9, the J call TRBJ2-3; 8 nucleotides agree with TRBD2. Germline trimming cut 3 bases from V and 4 bases from J; bases unmatched to any gene: 4. This CDR3 is built from 14 residues. CDR1 is SGDLS and CDR2 is YYNGEE in the germline V gene. CDR3 sequence reads: CASSESGRADTQYF. CDR3 DNA sequence: TGTGCCAGCAGCGAGAGCGGGAGAGCAGATACGCAGTATTTT.

In its sample, this clonotype was seen many times. The chain employs TRBV11-3 and TRBJ1-1; possibly TRBD1 for D (5 bases). Trimming shortened V by 0 bases and J by 3 bases, and 17 bases separated the two germline ends. This CDR3 comprises 17 residues. Germline V gene sequence: CDR1 SGHNT, CDR2 YENEEA. CDR3 protein: CASSLDPLGVRHTEAFF. DNA of the CDR3: TGTGCCAGCAGCTTAGATCCTCTGGGGGTGAGGCACACTGAAGCTTTCTTT.

This clonotype was counted at least ten times. The CDR3 DNA is TGTGCCAGCAGTGGAGCGGAGGGAGAGACCCAGTACTTC. Translating it yields CASSGAEGETQYF. This chain joins TRBV2 and TRBJ2-5, with TRBD2 as a possible D gene (6 bases). From germline, CDR1 is SNHLY and CDR2 FYNNEI. The CDR3 is 13 residues long. V lost 4 bases and J lost 4, with 10 bases in between.

The chain carries TRBV3-1 and TRBJ2-1, with 11 bases identical to TRBD2. The CDR3 runs 19 residues. Germline loops: CDR1 LGHDT, CDR2 YNNKEL (reference sequence). Unmatched junction bases numbered 13, after V lost 1 base and J lost 5 bases. CDR3: CASSQAHGLAGLGDNEQFF. CDR3 DNA: TGTGCCAGCAGCCAAGCTCACGGACTAGCGGGTCTGGGGGACAATGAGCAGTTCTTC.

This clonotype was seen ten or more times. The chain employs TRBV19 and TRBJ1-2; D perhaps matches TRBD1 (6 bases). The CDR3 spans 12 residues. Trimming left V 9 bases short and J 8 bases short, with 16 bases between. The germline V gene has CDR1 LNHDA and CDR2 SQIVND (reference sequence). CDR3 sequence reads: CASRDRSKGYTF. DNA of the CDR3: TGTGCCAGCCGCGACAGGAGTAAAGGCTACACCTTC.

This clonotype was seen at least ten times. This chain joins TRBV6-2 or TRBV6-3 and TRBJ2-7; D is unresolved. CDR1 is MNHEY, CDR2 SVGEGT, per germline. The ends were cut back, 6 bases at V and 2 bases at J, with 11 bases in the middle. CDR3 length equals 13 residues. CDR3 loop: CASRNTPTYEQYF. The CDR3 DNA reads TGTGCCAGCAGGAATACCCCAACCTACGAGCAGTACTTC.

This clonotype has a handful of counts. The chain links TRBV3-1 to TRBJ2-2; tentative D call: TRBD1 (6 bases). Germline CDR1 LGHDT, CDR2 YNNKEL (reference sequence). V shed 3 bases and J shed 6 bases, with 11 bases lying between them. This CDR3 is 14 amino acids long. CDR3 amino acids: CASSQRQGSGELFF. For the CDR3, the DNA is TGTGCCAGCAGCCAGAGGCAGGGGTCCGGGGAGCTGTTTTTT. Full variable domain (missing parts from reference TRBV3-1 and TRBJ2-2): DTAVSQTPKYLVTQMGNDKSIKCEQNLGHDTMYWYKQDSKKFLKIMFSYNNKELIINETVPNRFSPKSPDKAHLNLHINSLELGDSAVYFCASSQRQGSGELFFGEGSRLTVL.